Following are 10 T cell receptor beta chains from one sample sequenced in a study of beta chain features in type 1 diabetes. The authors reverse transcribed all of the isolated RNA, so sequencing captured expressed TCRB transcripts. The assay was immunoSEQ multiplex PCR, and TCRdb's table has in-frame clones only and misses some. The sample carries roughly 450,000 clones, over 11% recorded once. The sample was naive CD4+ T cells from blood. The receptors come from a man between 25 and 39 years old in good health.

The chain is built from TRBV6-1 and TRBJ2-4, with D hard to call. This CDR3 spans 13 amino acids. From germline, CDR1 is MNHNS and CDR2 SASEGT. The V gene lost 10 bases and the J gene lost 6 bases, with 16 bases spanning the gap. CDR3 in amino acids: CATMSSARNIQYF. CDR3 DNA: TGTGCCACCATGAGCTCGGCCCGAAACATTCAGTACTTC.

This rearrangement joins TRBV5-6 to TRBJ2-5, with TRBD1 matching over 9 bases. The CDR3 is 16 residues long. Trimming cost V 4 bases and J 1 base; bases outside gene matches: 8. Germline V gives CDR1 SGHDT, CDR2 YYEEEE. The CDR3 region has the DNA TGTGCCAGCAGCCCACCGGGACAGGGTGTCCAAGAGACCCAGTACTTC. Amino acids: CASSPPGQGVQETQYF.

The rearrangement joins TRBV29-1 to TRBJ2-2; D call uncertain. In germline, CDR1 is SQVTM, CDR2 ANQGSEA. Trimming cost V 2 bases and J 0 bases, with 7 bases left between them. The CDR3 is 14 residues long. CDR3 amino acids: CSVELETNTGELFF. The CDR3 DNA sequence: TGCAGCGTTGAACTAGAAACGAACACCGGGGAGCTGTTTTTT.

This clone was counted a few times. The rearrangement joins TRBV14 to TRBJ2-1, with D unresolved. This CDR3 has 13 residues. V lost 2 bases and J 4 bases, leaving 6 bases between the germline ends. Per germline, CDR1 SGHDN and CDR2 FVKESK. The CDR3 DNA is TGTGCCAGCAGCCAAACCAGTTACAATGAGCAGTTCTTC. It encodes CASSQTSYNEQFF.

The chain links TRBV6-5 to TRBJ2-1; 12 positions agree with TRBD2. The CDR3 runs to 15 residues. Trimming at V came to 6 bases and at J to 7 bases, leaving 7 bases not matched to a gene. CDR1 MNHEY and CDR2 SVGAGI come from the germline V gene. DNA for the CDR3: TGTGCCAGCAGCCCCACTAGCGGGAGGATGAATGAGCAGTTCTTC. Translation gives CASSPTSGRMNEQFF.

This clone was found a few times. J is TRBJ2-6 and V is TRBV28; D unresolved. Trimming cost V 6 bases and J 4 bases, with 13 bases left between them. Germline assignment: CDR1 MDHEN and CDR2 SYDVKM. This CDR3 contains 15 residues. The CDR3 here is CASSLLRVGANVLTF. CDR3 bases: TGTGCCAGCAGCCTCTTGCGCGTCGGGGCCAACGTCCTGACTTTC.

This clone was detected ten times or more. The chain employs TRBV29-1 and TRBJ1-5; the D is unclear. CDR3 size: 12 residues. The germline V gene encodes CDR1 SQVTM and CDR2 ANQGSEA. Trimming stripped 4 bases from V and 5 bases from J, with 9 bases between. The CDR3 DNA reads as TGCAGCGTTGTAGGGCAAGATCAGCCCCAGCATTTT. Translating gives CSVVGQDQPQHF.

The chain has TRBV7-2 and TRBJ1-2; D gene unclear. In germline, CDR1 is SGHTA, CDR2 FQGNSA. V was clipped by 0 bases and J by 2 bases, with 4 bases between them. CDR3 size: 13 residues. The CDR3 reads CASSLAGNYGYTF. In nucleotides, the CDR3 is TGTGCCAGCAGCTTAGCAGGGAACTATGGCTACACCTTC.

With respect to this clone: Other DNA sequences in the same sample also yield this CDR3. The chain combines TRBV5-1 with TRBJ2-5; 8 nucleotides line up with TRBD1. Germline V lookup: CDR1 SGHRS, CDR2 YFSETQ. The V segment lost 4 bases and the J segment 5 bases; nucleotides outside the gene matches: 4. The CDR3 sequence is 13 residues long. The CDR3 loop is CASSPGTGETQYF. CDR3 in DNA: TGCGCCAGCAGCCCCGGGACAGGCGAGACCCAGTACTTC. The variable domain in full, completed from reference TRBV5-1 and TRBJ2-5, reads KAGVTQTPRYLIKTRGQQVTLSCSPISGHRSVSWYQQTPGQGLQFLFEYFSETQRNKGNFPGRFSGRQFSNSRSEMNVSTLELGDSALYLCASSPGTGETQYFGPGTRLLVL.

The chain couples TRBV6-5 to TRBJ2-7; D is undetermined. The germline V gene encodes CDR1 MNHEY and CDR2 SVGAGI. The V gene lost 0 bases and the J gene lost 2 bases, with 8 bases spanning the gap. This CDR3 region has 14 residues. DNA for the CDR3: TGTGCCAGCAGTTACTCGAGGTTGGCCTACGAGCAGTACTTC. This sequence encodes CASSYSRLAYEQYF.